One and the same sample provided the 4 T cell receptor beta chains below, sequenced in a study of shared clonotypes between healthy human individuals. Sequenced by immunoSEQ multiplex PCR; TCRdb stores in-frame clones only, minus some. The sample consists of about 2.3 million clones, just under 95% of them appearing once. Material for sequencing was naive CD4+ T cells from PBMCs. Noted subset: CD45RA+ positively selected. The receptors stem from a man aged 18 to 30 in good health. Some clones in this sample may be carry-over from other donors' samples.

The V gene is TRBV30, the J gene TRBJ2-7; 15 positions match TRBD2. CDR1 is GTSNPN and CDR2 is SVGIG in the germline V gene (reference sequence). The CDR3 is 18 residues long. After removal of 0 bases from V and 9 bases from J, the junction contained 15 bases not matched to a gene. CDR3 nucleotide sequence: TGTGCCTGGAGTGTAGGGCGGACCCATGGACTAGCGGGAGGGCGGCAGTACTTC. Translated, it gives CAWSVGRTHGLAGGRQYF.

The J gene is TRBJ2-2, the V gene TRBV19; a weak D match, TRBD1 (6 bases). The CDR3 sequence is 15 residues long. CDR1 and CDR2 (germline): LNHDA, SQIVND (reference sequence). Trimming took off 5 bases at V and 1 base at J, with 11 bases between the two ends. The CDR3 region has the DNA TGTGCCAGTAGTTCCCCGGGACAGAACACCGGGGAGCTGTTTTTT. This sequence encodes CASSSPGQNTGELFF.

This chain links TRBV5-1 with TRBJ2-3; either TRBD1 or TRBD2 may fit D (6 bases each). This CDR3 is built from 15 residues. V shed 2 bases and J shed 4 bases, with 14 bases lying between them. In germline, CDR1 is SGHRS, CDR2 YFSETQ. CDR3 DNA sequence: TGCGCCAGCAGCTTATCGGGGGCTTGGGCAGATACGCAGTATTTT. Amino acid sequence: CASSLSGAWADTQYF.

The rearrangement links TRBV7-3 to TRBJ2-2; D may be TRBD1 (7 bases). The germline CDR1 and CDR2 sequences are SGHTA and FQGTGA. V was cut by 5 bases and J by 5 bases, with 15 bases left in between. This CDR3 spans 15 amino acids. The CDR3 reads CASSQGGVKTGELFF. CDR3 DNA: TGTGCCAGCAGCCAGGGGGGAGTAAAAACCGGGGAGCTGTTTTTT.